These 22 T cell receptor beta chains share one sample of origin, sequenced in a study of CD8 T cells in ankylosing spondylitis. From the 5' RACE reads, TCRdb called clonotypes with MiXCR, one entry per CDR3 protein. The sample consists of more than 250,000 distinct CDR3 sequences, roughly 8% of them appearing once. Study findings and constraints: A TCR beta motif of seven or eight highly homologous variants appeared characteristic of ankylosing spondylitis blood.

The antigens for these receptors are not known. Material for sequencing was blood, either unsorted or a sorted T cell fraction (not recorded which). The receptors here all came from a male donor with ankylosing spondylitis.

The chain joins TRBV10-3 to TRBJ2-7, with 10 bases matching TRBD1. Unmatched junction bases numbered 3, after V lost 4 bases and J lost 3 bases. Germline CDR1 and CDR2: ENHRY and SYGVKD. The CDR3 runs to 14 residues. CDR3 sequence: CAISGGQGIYEQYF. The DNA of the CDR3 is TGTGCCATCAGTGGGGGACAGGGGATCTACGAGCAGTACTTC.

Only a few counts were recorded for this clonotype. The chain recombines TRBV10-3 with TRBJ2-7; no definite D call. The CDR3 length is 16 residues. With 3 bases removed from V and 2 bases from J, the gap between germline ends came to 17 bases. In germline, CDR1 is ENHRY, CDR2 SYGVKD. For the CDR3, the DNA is TGTGCCATCAGTGAAAGTACGTCAGGTAGGCCCTACGAGCAGTACTTC. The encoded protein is CAISESTSGRPYEQYF.

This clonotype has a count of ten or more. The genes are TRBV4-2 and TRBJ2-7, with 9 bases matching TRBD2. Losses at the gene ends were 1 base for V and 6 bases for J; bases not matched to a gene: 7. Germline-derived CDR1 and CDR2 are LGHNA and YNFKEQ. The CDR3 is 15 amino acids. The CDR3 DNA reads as TGTGCCAGCAGCCAAGGACCGGGACTAGCTGCCGAGCAGTACTTC. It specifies CASSQGPGLAAEQYF.

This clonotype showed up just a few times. The CDR3 nucleotides read TGCGCCAGCAGCCAAGTGCTTCTCGGGGAGCTGTTTTTT. This translates into CASSQVLLGELFF. The J gene is TRBJ2-2, the V gene TRBV4-1; D call uncertain. With 1 base removed from V and 7 bases from J, the gap between germline ends came to 7 bases. This CDR3 contains 13 residues. Germline CDR1 reads MGHRA; CDR2 reads YSYEKL.

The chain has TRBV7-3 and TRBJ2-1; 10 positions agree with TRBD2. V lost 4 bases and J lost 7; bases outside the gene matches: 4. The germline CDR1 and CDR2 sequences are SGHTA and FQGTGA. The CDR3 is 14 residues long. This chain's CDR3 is CASSSSGRGNEQFF. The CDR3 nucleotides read TGTGCCAGCAGCTCTAGCGGGAGAGGAAATGAGCAGTTCTTC. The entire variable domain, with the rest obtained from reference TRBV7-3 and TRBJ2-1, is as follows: GAGVSQTPSNKVTEKGKYVELRCDPISGHTALYWYRQSLGQGPEFLIYFQGTGAADDSGLPNDRFFAVRPEGSVSTLKIQRTERGDSAVYLCASSSSGRGNEQFFGPGTRLTVL.

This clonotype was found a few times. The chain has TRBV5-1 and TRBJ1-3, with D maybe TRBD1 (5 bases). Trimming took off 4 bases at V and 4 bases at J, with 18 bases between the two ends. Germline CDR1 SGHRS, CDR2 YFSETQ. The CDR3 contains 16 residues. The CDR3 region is CASSRETVFTGNTIYF. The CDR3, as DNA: TGCGCCAGCAGCAGGGAGACAGTCTTCACCGGAAACACCATATATTTT. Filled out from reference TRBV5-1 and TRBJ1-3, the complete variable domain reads KAGVTQTPRYLIKTRGQQVTLSCSPISGHRSVSWYQQTPGQGLQFLFEYFSETQRNKGNFPGRFSGRQFSNSRSEMNVSTLELGDSALYLCASSRETVFTGNTIYFGEGSWLTVV.

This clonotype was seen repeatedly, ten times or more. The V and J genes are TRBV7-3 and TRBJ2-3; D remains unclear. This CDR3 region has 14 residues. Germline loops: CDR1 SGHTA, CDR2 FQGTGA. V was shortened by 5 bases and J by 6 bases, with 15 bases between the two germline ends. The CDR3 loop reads CASSPISLMDTQYF. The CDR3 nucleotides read TGTGCCAGCAGCCCAATATCCTTAATGGATACGCAGTATTTT. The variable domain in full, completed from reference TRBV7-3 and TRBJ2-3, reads GAGVSQTPSNKVTEKGKYVELRCDPISGHTALYWYRQSLGQGPEFLIYFQGTGAADDSGLPNDRFFAVRPEGSVSTLKIQRTERGDSAVYLCASSPISLMDTQYFGPGTRLTVL.

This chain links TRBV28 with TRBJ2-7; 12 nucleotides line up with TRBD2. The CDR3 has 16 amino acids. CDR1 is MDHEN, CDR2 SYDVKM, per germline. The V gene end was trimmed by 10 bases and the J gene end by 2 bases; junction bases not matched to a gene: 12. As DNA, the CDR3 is TGTGCCACCCGACTAGCGGGAGTTTTAAGTCCCTACGAGCAGTACTTC. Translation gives CATRLAGVLSPYEQYF.

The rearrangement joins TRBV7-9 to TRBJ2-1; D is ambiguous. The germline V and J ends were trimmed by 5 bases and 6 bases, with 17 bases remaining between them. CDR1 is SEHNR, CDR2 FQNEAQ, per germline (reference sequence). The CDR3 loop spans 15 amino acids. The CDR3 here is CASSPRRLGINEQFF. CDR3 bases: TGTGCCAGCAGCCCCCGGCGTCTGGGAATCAATGAGCAGTTCTTC.

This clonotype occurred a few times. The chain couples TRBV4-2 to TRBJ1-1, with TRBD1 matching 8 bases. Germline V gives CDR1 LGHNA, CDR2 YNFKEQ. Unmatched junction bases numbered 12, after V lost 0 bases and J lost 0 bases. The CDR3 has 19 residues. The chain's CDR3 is CASSQDSDRAPEMNTEAFF. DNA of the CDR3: TGTGCCAGCAGCCAAGATTCGGACAGGGCACCCGAGATGAACACTGAAGCTTTCTTT.

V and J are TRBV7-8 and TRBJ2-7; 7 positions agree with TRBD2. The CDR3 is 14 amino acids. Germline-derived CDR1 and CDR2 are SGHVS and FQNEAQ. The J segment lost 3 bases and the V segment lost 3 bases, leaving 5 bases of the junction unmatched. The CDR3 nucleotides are TGTGCCAGCAGCTTTTCCGGGACTAACTACGAGCAGTACTTC. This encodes CASSFSGTNYEQYF.

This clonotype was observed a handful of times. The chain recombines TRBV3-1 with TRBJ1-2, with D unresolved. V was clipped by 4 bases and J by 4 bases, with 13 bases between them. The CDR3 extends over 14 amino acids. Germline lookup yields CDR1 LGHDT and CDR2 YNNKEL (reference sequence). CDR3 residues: CASSLGTYLYGYTF. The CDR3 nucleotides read TGTGCCAGCAGCCTTGGAACGTACCTCTATGGCTACACCTTC.

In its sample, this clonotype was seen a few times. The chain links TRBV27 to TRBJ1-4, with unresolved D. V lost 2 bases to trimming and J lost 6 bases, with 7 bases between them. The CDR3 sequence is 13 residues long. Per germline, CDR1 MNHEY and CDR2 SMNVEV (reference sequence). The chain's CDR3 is CASSLRLDEKLFF. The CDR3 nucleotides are TGTGCCAGCAGTTTAAGACTGGATGAAAAACTGTTTTTT.

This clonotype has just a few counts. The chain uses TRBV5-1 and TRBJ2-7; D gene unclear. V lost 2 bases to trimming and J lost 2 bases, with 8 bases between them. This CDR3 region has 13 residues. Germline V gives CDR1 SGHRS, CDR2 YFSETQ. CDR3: CASSLNRTYEQYF. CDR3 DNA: TGCGCCAGCAGCTTAAATCGGACCTACGAGCAGTACTTC.

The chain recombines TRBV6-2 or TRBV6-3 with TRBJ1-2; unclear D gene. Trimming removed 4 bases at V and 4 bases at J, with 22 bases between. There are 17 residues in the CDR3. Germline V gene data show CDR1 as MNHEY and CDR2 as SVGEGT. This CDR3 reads CASSLPPQDLDVYGYTF. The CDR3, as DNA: TGTGCCAGCAGTTTGCCCCCCCAGGACCTAGACGTCTATGGCTACACCTTC.

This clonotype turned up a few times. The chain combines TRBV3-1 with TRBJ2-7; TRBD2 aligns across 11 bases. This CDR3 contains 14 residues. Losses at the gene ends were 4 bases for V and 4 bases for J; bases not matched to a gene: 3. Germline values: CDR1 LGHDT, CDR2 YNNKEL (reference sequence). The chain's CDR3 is CASSPGLADYEQYF. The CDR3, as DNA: TGTGCCAGCAGCCCGGGACTAGCGGATTACGAGCAGTACTTC.

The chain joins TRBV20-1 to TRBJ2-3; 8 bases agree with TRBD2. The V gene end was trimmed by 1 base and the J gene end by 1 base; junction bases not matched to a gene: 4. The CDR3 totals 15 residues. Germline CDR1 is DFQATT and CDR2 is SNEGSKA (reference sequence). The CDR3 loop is CSARGVAGRTDTQYF. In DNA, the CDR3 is TGCAGTGCTAGAGGGGTAGCGGGGCGCACAGATACGCAGTATTTT.

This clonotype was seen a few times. CDR3 sequence (DNA): TGTGCCAGCAGTTGGACTAGCGGAGCCTACGAGCAGTACTTC. Residues: CASSWTSGAYEQYF. V is TRBV6-5 and J is TRBJ2-7; TRBD2 matches 10 bases. V lost 4 bases to trimming and J lost 2 bases; unmatched junction nucleotides: 2. CDR1 is MNHEY and CDR2 is SVGAGI in the germline V gene. This CDR3 contains 14 residues.

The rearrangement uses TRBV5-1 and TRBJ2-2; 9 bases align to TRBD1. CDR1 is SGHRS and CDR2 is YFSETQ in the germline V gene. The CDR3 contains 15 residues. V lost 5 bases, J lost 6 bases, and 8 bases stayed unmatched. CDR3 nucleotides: TGCGCCAGCAGGCCGGGACAGGGTGACCCCGGGGAGCTGTTTTTT. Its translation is CASRPGQGDPGELFF.

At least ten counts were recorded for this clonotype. The CDR3 spells CASSPTFSRAGELFF. The CDR3 region has the DNA TGTGCCAGCAGCCCCACATTCAGTCGGGCCGGGGAGCTGTTTTTT. The V and J genes are TRBV7-9 and TRBJ2-2; D gene ambiguous. This CDR3 is built from 15 residues. V shed 5 bases and J shed 6 bases, with 16 bases lying between them. From germline, CDR1 is SEHNR and CDR2 FQNEAQ (reference sequence).

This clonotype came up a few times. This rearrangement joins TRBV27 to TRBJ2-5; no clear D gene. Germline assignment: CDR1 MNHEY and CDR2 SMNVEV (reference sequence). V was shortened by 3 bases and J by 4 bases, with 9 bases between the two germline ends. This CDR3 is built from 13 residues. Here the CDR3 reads CASSLRHRETQYF. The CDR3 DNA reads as TGTGCCAGCAGTTTGAGGCATCGAGAGACCCAGTACTTC.

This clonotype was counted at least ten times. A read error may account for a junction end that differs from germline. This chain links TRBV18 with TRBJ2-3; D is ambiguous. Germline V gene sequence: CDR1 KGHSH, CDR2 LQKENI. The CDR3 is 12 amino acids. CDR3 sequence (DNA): TGTGCCAGCTCACCATCAGTTGTACGCATGGATTTT. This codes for CASSPSVVRMDF.